The rows below give T cell receptor beta chains drawn from one sample of a study of shared clonotypes between healthy human individuals. Only in-frame clones appear in the TCRdb table, and some are missing; sequencing was by immunoSEQ multiplex PCR. Among approximately 2,200,000 clones listed, 90% to 95% were seen once. The specimen was naive CD8+ T cells from PBMCs. These receptors all come from a man between 18 and 29 years old in good health. Some clones in this sample may be carry-over from other donors' samples. Both conserved end residues are part of each CDR3. A D gene is named only where the DNA matches it firmly. Clone size is given for some rows only: seen once, a few or many times, or a class if the clone is expanded.

V,size,D,J,CDR3,DNA
TRBV5-5,NA,NA,TRBJ2-3,CASTIIEGTDTQYF,TGTGCCAGCACCATAATCGAGGGGACAGATACGCAGTATTTT
TRBV28,NA,TRBD1,TRBJ2-7,CASINFGQGRDYEQYF,TGTGCCAGCATCAACTTCGGACAGGGGAGAGACTACGAGCAGTACTTC
TRBV27,NA,TRBD1,TRBJ1-1,CASSLGGQGVNTEAFF,TGTGCCAGCAGTTTAGGGGGACAGGGAGTGAACACTGAAGCTTTCTTT
TRBV15,NA,NA,TRBJ2-7,CATSRDYSPGEQYF,TGTGCCACCAGCAGAGATTATTCCCCTGGGGAGCAGTACTTC
TRBV15,NA,NA,TRBJ2-7,CATSRDPLLEYEQYF,TGTGCCACCAGCAGAGACCCGTTACTGGAGTACGAGCAGTACTTC
TRBV4-3,NA,NA,TRBJ1-2,CASSQDYPGAKTF,TGCGCCAGCAGCCAAGATTATCCTGGAGCAAAAACCTTC
TRBV6-5,NA,NA,TRBJ1-1,CASSYSVVGGRGAFF,TGTGCCAGCAGTTACTCTGTGGTCGGCGGGAGGGGAGCTTTCTTT
TRBV6-5,NA,TRBD1,TRBJ2-3,CASSSRQGPTDTQYF,TGTGCCAGCAGTTCAAGACAGGGGCCCACAGATACGCAGTATTTT
TRBV10-3,NA,NA,TRBJ2-1,CAIRYSGPDSYNEQFF,TGTGCCATCAGATATAGCGGACCCGACTCCTACAATGAGCAGTTCTTC
TRBV28,NA,TRBD2,TRBJ2-1,CASRDGTSGHNEQFF,TGTGCCAGCAGGGACGGGACTAGCGGCCACAATGAGCAGTTCTTC
TRBV4-3,NA,TRBD1,TRBJ1-2,CASSQEGSGTGISGYTF,TGCGCCAGCAGCCAAGAAGGGTCGGGGACAGGGATTAGTGGCTACACCTTC
TRBV5-4,NA,NA,TRBJ2-7,CASSPLLDRSSYEQYF,TGTGCCAGCAGCCCCCTTTTAGACAGATCTTCCTACGAGCAGTACTTC
TRBV9,NA,NA,TRBJ2-7,CASSAGTLGEQYF,TGTGCCAGCAGCGCCGGGACTCTAGGGGAGCAGTACTTC
TRBV27,NA,NA,TRBJ1-5,CASRVGANQPQHF,TGTGCCAGCAGGGTAGGGGCCAATCAGCCCCAGCATTTT
TRBV7-9,NA,TRBD1,TRBJ2-1,CASSSRTGASYNEQFF,TGTGCCAGCAGCTCCAGGACAGGGGCCTCCTACAATGAGCAGTTCTTC
TRBV29-1,NA,TRBD1,TRBJ1-3,CSVRTGTGNTIYF,TGCAGCGTTCGGACAGGGACTGGAAACACCATATATTTT
TRBV19,NA,TRBD2,TRBJ2-1,CATTSGSPYNEQFF,TGTGCCACGACTAGCGGGAGTCCCTACAATGAGCAGTTCTTC
TRBV18,NA,TRBD1,TRBJ2-5,CASSPDRGQETQYF,TGTGCCAGCTCACCTGACAGGGGTCAAGAGACCCAGTACTTC
TRBV14,NA,NA,TRBJ2-7,CASSRGSYEQYF,TGTGCCAGCAGCCGCGGTTCCTACGAGCAGTACTTC
TRBV10-1,NA,NA,TRBJ2-7,CASTHDRWGGRGWTYEQYF,TGCGCCAGCACCCATGACAGGTGGGGGGGGCGGGGCTGGACCTACGAGCAGTACTTC
TRBV6-1,NA,TRBD2,TRBJ2-1,CASSGVEWREGLFEQFF,TGTGCCAGCAGTGGGGTAGAGTGGCGGGAGGGCCTTTTTGAGCAGTTCTTC
TRBV28,once,NA,TRBJ2-7,CASSLSGEQYF,TGTGCCAGCAGTTTATCTGGAGAGCAGTACTTC
TRBV27,once,TRBD2,TRBJ2-1,CASSFFLPLAGGAYNEQFF,TGTGCCAGCAGTTTTTTCCTCCCCTTAGCGGGAGGCGCCTACAATGAGCAGTTCTTC
TRBV27,NA,NA,TRBJ2-7,CASSLLGGNWYEQYF,TGTGCCAGCAGTTTATTGGGCGGGAATTGGTACGAGCAGTACTTC
TRBV5-1,NA,NA,TRBJ2-2,CASSLGHNTGELFF,TGCGCCAGCAGCTTGGGCCACAACACCGGGGAGCTGTTTTTT
TRBV6-6,NA,TRBD2,TRBJ2-1,CASSYSGLAGHNEQFF,TGTGCCAGCAGTTATTCGGGACTAGCGGGACACAATGAGCAGTTCTTC
TRBV28,few,NA,TRBJ1-1,CASSLKGWGEAFF,TGTGCCAGCAGTTTAAAGGGGTGGGGTGAAGCTTTCTTT
TRBV7-9,NA,TRBD1,TRBJ1-2,CASSLGPSGGYGYTF,TGTGCCAGCAGCTTAGGCCCCTCAGGGGGCTATGGCTACACCTTC
TRBV27,once,NA,TRBJ2-3,CASSMTPVITDTQYF,TGTGCCAGCAGTATGACTCCCGTGATCACAGATACGCAGTATTTT
TRBV9,once,TRBD2,TRBJ2-1,CASSVGLAGGNNEQFF,TGTGCCAGCAGCGTGGGACTAGCGGGAGGAAACAATGAGCAGTTCTTC
TRBV27,NA,NA,TRBJ1-4,CASSLALAEKLFF,TGTGCCAGCAGTTTGGCGCTGGCGGAAAAACTGTTTTTT
TRBV2,NA,NA,TRBJ2-3,CASSEFRGDTQYF,TGTGCCAGCAGTGAATTCAGGGGAGATACGCAGTATTTT
TRBV6-5,NA,TRBD2,TRBJ2-7,CASSTRDYDYEQYF,TGTGCCAGCAGTACCCGGGACTACGACTACGAGCAGTACTTC
TRBV15,few,NA,TRBJ1-1,CATSRGWGSTEAFF,TGTGCCACCAGCAGGGGGTGGGGGAGCACTGAAGCTTTCTTT
TRBV29-1,NA,NA,TRBJ2-7,CSVGAGRTGSYEQYF,TGCAGCGTTGGGGCGGGGAGGACAGGCTCCTACGAGCAGTACTTC
TRBV7-9,NA,NA,TRBJ2-7,CASSSDRAPQTLEQYF,TGTGCCAGCAGCTCTGACCGGGCCCCTCAAACCCTCGAGCAGTACTTC
TRBV29-1,NA,TRBD2,TRBJ2-7,CSVPGLAGGEQYF,TGCAGCGTTCCGGGACTAGCGGGAGGAGAGCAGTACTTC
TRBV5-1,NA,TRBD1,TRBJ2-2,CASSLSGGGTGELFF,TGCGCCAGCAGCTTGTCAGGGGGCGGCACCGGGGAGCTGTTTTTT
TRBV13,once,NA,TRBJ1-1,CASSPTRTDSHTEAFF,TGTGCCAGCAGCCCAACCCGGACAGACTCTCACACTGAAGCTTTCTTT
TRBV7-3,NA,NA,TRBJ2-2,CASSPTSRGFTGELFF,TGTGCCAGCAGCCCAACCTCCCGGGGTTTCACCGGGGAGCTGTTTTTT
TRBV4-2,NA,TRBD1,TRBJ1-5,CASSQADDRGRGYSNQPQHF,TGTGCCAGCAGCCAAGCCGACGACAGGGGGCGCGGGTATAGCAATCAGCCCCAGCATTTT
TRBV6-5,NA,NA,TRBJ2-5,CASRGAGETQYF,TGTGCCAGCAGGGGGGCGGGGGAGACCCAGTACTTC
TRBV6-6,NA,NA,TRBJ2-3,CASSPSRFNTDTQYF,TGTGCCAGCAGCCCTAGCCGCTTTAACACAGATACGCAGTATTTT
TRBV5-4,NA,NA,TRBJ2-7,CASSVDGYEQYF,TGTGCCAGCAGCGTCGACGGCTACGAGCAGTACTTC
TRBV5-4,once,NA,TRBJ1-1,CASSSLGLNTEAFF,TGTGCCAGCAGCTCCCTCGGGCTGAACACTGAAGCTTTCTTT
TRBV7-9,NA,TRBD2,TRBJ2-3,CASSFPGLAGLDTQYF,TGTGCCAGCAGCTTCCCCGGACTAGCGGGATTAGATACGCAGTATTTT
TRBV27,NA,NA,TRBJ2-7,CASSGLSYEQYF,TGTGCCAGCTCGGGACTCTCCTACGAGCAGTACTTC
TRBV27,NA,TRBD1,TRBJ2-1,CASSSGTGPYNEQFF,TGTGCCAGCAGTTCCGGGACAGGGCCCTACAATGAGCAGTTCTTC
TRBV4-1,NA,NA,TRBJ1-5,CASSQVGSNQPQHF,TGCGCCAGCAGCCAAGTTGGGAGCAATCAGCCCCAGCATTTT